The rows below give T cell receptor beta chains drawn from one sample of a study of T-cell memory formation after mild COVID-19. Each CDR3 protein is one row after TCRdb ran MiXCR on the 5' RACE reads. The sample shows some 320,000 distinct CDR3 sequences, around a sixth of them seen only once. The specimen sequenced was PBMCs or a T cell subset sorted from them (not recorded which). All receptors derive from a young man who had mild COVID-19 (a few samples of this study predate the infection). Cell type and time point are not known. Each CDR3 is given with its conserved first and last residue.

cdr3_length j_call v_call cdr3_aa
14 TRBJ2-1 TRBV5-1 CASARRGGGNEQFF
16 TRBJ2-5 TRBV2 CASSLQWVAGGPAQYF
15 TRBJ1-1 TRBV5-1 CASSSGQGRSTEAFF
16 TRBJ1-1 TRBV4-1 CASSQAPMLGGSEAFF
14 TRBJ2-7 TRBV12-3/TRBV12-4 CASSGTVGTYEQYF
18 TRBJ2-2 TRBV2 CASSSVRGWDRDTGELFF
15 TRBJ2-1 TRBV25-1 CASSEDTSGSNEQFF
13 TRBJ2-1 TRBV6-5 CASSYSSTDEQFF
16 TRBJ2-2 TRBV6-2/TRBV6-3 CATSTGLAGLLGELFF
19 TRBJ1-4 TRBV2 CASSKRPTSLGTGGEKLFF
15 TRBJ2-5 TRBV4-1 CASSQEYSGQETQYF
13 TRBJ2-2 TRBV7-9 CASSLGHPGELFF
17 TRBJ2-1 TRBV6-6 CASRMTSGEGKFGEQFF
14 TRBJ1-6 TRBV7-2 CASSFGGGHSPLHF
15 TRBJ1-5 TRBV24-1 CATSERWEGEQPQHF
17 TRBJ2-6 TRBV4-1 CASSHFPSRSGANVLTF
15 TRBJ2-1 TRBV5-1 CASSPGQGSYNEQFF
16 TRBJ2-7 TRBV10-3 CAISPQEGPRVYEQYF
14 TRBJ1-1 TRBV7-2 CASSSGFMYTEAFF
13 TRBJ1-5 TRBV25-1 CASSDGGGQPQHF